Given below is one TCR beta chain in context. These data originate in a study of T cells expressing NK-cell markers. With UMIs, 5'RACE template switching was used to make TCR beta cDNA. TCRdb reprocessed the 5' RACE reads and keeps a single row for each CDR3 protein, giving no DNA. This sample contains about 410,000 distinct CDR3 sequences. From germline, CDR1 is SGHTA and CDR2 FQGNSA. There are 18 residues in the CDR3. Sample: blood T cells: a sorted CD56 or NKG2C T cell subset, CD4+ or CD8+ T cells, or bulk PBMC T cells (not recorded which). The origin of this receptor is a woman between 45 and 60 years old in good health. The chain has TRBV7-2 and TRBJ2-3; TCRdb's D call, TRBD2, is unchecked because there is no DNA. The CDR3 region is CASSLVLTSGRARDTQYF.